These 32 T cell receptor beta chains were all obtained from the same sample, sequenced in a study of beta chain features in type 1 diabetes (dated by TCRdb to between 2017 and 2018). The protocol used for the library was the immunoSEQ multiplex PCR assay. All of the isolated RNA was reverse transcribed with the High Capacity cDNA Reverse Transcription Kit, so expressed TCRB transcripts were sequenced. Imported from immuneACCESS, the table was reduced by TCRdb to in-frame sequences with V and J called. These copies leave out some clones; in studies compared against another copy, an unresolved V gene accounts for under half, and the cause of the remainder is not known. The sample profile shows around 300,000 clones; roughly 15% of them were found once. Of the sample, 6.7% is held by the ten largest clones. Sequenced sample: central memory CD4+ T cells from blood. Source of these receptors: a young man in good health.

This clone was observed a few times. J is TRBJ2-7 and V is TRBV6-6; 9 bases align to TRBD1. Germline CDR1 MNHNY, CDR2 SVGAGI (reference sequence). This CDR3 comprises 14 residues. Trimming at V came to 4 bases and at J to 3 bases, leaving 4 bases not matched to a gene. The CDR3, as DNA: TGTGCCAGCAGTTCGACAGGGGGAAACTACGAGCAGTACGTC. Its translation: CASSSTGGNYEQYV.

The CDR3 is CASSHMGMGAEAFF. The CDR3 DNA reads as TGCGCCAGCAGCCACATGGGAATGGGAGCTGAAGCTTTCTTT. The rearrangement joins TRBV5-1 to TRBJ1-1, with D unresolved. The CDR3 contains 14 residues. Germline V CDR1 and CDR2: SGHRS, YFSETQ. V was pared by 4 bases and J by 6 bases, with 16 bases between.

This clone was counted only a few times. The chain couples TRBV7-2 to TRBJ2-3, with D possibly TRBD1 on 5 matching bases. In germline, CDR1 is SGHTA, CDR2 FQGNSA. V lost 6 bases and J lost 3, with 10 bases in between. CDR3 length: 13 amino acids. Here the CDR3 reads CASSEAGTDTQYF. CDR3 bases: TGTGCCAGCAGTGAGGCAGGGACAGATACGCAGTATTTT.

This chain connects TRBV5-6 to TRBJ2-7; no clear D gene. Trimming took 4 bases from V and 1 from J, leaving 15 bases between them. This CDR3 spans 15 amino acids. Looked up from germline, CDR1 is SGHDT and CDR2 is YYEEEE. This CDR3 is CASSPGPGYSYEQYF. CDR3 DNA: TGTGCCAGCAGCCCCGGTCCAGGATATTCCTACGAGCAGTACTTC.

CDR3 sequence reads: CASTGLVYEQYF. For the CDR3, the DNA is TGTGCCAGCACCGGACTTGTCTACGAGCAGTACTTC. The chain carries TRBV5-4 and TRBJ2-7; D is perhaps TRBD2 (5 bases). The CDR3 contains 12 residues. Trimming stripped 6 bases from V and 3 bases from J, with 10 bases between. Germline V gene lookup returns CDR1 SGHNT and CDR2 YYREEE (reference sequence).

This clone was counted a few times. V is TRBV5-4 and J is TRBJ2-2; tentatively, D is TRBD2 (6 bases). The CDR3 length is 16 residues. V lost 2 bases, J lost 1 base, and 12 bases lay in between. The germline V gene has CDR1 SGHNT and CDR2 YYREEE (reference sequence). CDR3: CASSFGGTGNTGELFF. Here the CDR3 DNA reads TGTGCCAGCAGCTTTGGCGGGACGGGGAACACCGGGGAGCTGTTTTTT.

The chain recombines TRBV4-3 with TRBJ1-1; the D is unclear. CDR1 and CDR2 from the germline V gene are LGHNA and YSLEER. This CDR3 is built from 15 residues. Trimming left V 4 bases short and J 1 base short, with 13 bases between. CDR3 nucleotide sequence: TGCGCCAGCAGCCTTATCCGGGCCCAGAACACTGAAGCTTTCTTT. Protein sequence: CASSLIRAQNTEAFF.

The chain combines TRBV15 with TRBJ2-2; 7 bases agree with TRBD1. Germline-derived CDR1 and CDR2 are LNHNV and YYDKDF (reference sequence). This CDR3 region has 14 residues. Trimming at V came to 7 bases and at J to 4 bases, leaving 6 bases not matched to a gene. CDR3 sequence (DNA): TGTGCCACCAACAGGGGTGGAAGCACCGGGGAGCTGTTTTTT. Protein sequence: CATNRGGSTGELFF.

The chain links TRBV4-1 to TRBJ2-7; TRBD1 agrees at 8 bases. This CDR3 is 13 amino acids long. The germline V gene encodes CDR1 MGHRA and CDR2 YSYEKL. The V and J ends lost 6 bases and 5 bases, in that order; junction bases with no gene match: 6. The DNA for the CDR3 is TGCGCCAGCAGTCCGAGGACAGGGCACGAGCAGTACTTC. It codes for CASSPRTGHEQYF.

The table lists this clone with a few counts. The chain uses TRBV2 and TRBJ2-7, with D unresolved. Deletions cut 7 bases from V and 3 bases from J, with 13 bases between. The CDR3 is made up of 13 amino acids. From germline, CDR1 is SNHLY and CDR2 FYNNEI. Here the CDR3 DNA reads TGTGCCAGCACTGCAGTTTATTACTACGAGCAGTACTTC. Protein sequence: CASTAVYYYEQYF.

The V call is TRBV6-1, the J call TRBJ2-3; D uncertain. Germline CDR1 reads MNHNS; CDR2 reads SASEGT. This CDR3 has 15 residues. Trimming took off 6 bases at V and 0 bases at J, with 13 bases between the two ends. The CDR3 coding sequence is TGTGCCAGCAGCATACGACCTTCTAGCACAGATACGCAGTATTTT. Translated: CASSIRPSSTDTQYF.

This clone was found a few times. The CDR3 loop reads CASSFDSTGEYF. DNA of the CDR3: TGTGCCAGCAGCTTTGACTCTACGGGTGAATACTTC. J is TRBJ2-7 and V is TRBV4-2; D gene uncertain. The CDR3 covers 12 residues. Per germline, CDR1 LGHNA and CDR2 YNFKEQ. The ends were cut back, 5 bases at V and 13 bases at J, with 18 bases in the middle.

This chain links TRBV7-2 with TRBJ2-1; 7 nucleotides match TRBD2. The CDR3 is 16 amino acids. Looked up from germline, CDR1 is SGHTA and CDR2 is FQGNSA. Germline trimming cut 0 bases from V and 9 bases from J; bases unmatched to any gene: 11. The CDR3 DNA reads TGTGCCAGCAGCTTAGCGAGTGGCGGGAGAGGGGTTGAGCAGTTCTTC. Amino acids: CASSLASGGRGVEQFF.

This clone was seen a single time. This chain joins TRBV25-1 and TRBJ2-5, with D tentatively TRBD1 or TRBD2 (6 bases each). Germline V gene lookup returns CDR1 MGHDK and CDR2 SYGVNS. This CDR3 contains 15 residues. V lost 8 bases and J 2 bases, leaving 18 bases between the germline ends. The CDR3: CASSPARGRQETQYF. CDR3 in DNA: TGTGCCAGCTCACCCGCTCGGGGGCGTCAAGAGACCCAGTACTTC.

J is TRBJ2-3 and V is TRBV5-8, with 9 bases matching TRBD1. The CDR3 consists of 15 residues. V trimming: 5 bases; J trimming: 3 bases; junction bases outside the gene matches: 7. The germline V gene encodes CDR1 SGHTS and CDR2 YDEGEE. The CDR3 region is CASRFGTGWTDTQYF. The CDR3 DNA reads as TGTGCCAGCAGATTCGGGACAGGGTGGACAGATACGCAGTATTTT.

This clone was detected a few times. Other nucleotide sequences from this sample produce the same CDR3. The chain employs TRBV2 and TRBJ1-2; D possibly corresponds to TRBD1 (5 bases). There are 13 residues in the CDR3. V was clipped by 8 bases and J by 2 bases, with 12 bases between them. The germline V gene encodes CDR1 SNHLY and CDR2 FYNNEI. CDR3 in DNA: TGTGCCAGCCGTAGGGACGGCAACTATGGCTACACCTTC. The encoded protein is CASRRDGNYGYTF.

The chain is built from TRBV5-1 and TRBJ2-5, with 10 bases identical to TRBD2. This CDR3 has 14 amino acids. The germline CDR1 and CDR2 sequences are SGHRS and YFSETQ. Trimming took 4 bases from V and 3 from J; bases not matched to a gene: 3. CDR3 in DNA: TGCGCCAGCAGCAGCGGGACTAGCGAAGAGACCCAGTACTTC. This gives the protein CASSSGTSEETQYF.

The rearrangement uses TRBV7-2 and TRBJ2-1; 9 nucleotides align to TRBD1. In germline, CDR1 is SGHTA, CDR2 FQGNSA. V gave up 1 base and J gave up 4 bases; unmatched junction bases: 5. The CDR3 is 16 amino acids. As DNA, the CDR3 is TGTGCCAGCAGCTTAGATGGGACAGGGCCTTACAATGAGCAGTTCTTC. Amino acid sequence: CASSLDGTGPYNEQFF.

DNA for the CDR3: TGTGCCAGCAGCTTAGTCGCTTGGGGGTCAACAGATACGCAGTATTTT. Its protein product is CASSLVAWGSTDTQYF. The V call is TRBV7-2, the J call TRBJ2-3; D could derive from TRBD1 or TRBD2 (5 bases each). This CDR3 spans 16 amino acids. CDR1 and CDR2 (germline): SGHTA, FQGNSA. V was clipped by 1 base and J by 3 bases, with 14 bases between them.

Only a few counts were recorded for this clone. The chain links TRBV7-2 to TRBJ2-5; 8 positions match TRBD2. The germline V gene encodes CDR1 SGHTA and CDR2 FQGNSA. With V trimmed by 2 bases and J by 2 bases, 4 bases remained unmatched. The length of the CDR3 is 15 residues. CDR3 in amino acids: CASSLWRGVQETQYF. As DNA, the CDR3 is TGTGCCAGCAGCTTATGGCGGGGGGTTCAAGAGACCCAGTACTTC.

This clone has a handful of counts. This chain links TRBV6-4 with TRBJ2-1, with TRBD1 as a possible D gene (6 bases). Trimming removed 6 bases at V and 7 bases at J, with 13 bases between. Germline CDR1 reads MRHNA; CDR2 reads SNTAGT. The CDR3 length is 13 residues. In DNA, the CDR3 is TGTGCCAGCAGCCAAGGACAGTCTAATGAGCAGTTCTTC. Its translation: CASSQGQSNEQFF.

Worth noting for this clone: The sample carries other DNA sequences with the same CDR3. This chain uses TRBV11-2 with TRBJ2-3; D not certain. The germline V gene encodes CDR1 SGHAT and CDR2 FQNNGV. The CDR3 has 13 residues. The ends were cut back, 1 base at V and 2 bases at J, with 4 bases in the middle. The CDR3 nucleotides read TGTGCCAGCAGCTTAGTCTCCACAGATACGCAGTATTTT. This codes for CASSLVSTDTQYF.

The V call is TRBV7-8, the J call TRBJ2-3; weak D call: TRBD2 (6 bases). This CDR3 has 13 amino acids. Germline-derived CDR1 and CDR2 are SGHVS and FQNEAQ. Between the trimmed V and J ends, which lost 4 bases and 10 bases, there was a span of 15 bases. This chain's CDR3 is CASSYSGCGAQYF. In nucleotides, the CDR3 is TGTGCCAGCAGCTATAGCGGCTGTGGTGCGCAGTATTTT.

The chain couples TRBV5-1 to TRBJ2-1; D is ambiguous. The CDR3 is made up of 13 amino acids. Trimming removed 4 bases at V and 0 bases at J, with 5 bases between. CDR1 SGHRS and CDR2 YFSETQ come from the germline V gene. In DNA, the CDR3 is TGCGCCAGCAGCCATGCCTCCTACAATGAGCAGTTCTTC. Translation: CASSHASYNEQFF.

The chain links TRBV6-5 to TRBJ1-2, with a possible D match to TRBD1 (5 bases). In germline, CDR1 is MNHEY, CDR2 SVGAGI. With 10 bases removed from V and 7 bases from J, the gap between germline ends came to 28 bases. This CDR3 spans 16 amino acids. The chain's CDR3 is CATISSGKSTTGGYTF. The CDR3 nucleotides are TGTGCCACCATTTCCTCAGGGAAATCAACCACGGGTGGCTACACCTTC.

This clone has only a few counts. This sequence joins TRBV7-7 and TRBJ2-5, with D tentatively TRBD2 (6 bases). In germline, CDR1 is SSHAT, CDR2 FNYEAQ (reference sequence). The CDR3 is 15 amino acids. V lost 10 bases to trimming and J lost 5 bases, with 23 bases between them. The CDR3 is CATQRERGSGETQYF. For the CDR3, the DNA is TGTGCCACCCAAAGGGAACGGGGGAGTGGGGAGACCCAGTACTTC.

In DNA form, the CDR3 reads TGCGCCAGCAGCTTGTCACACAGCACAGATACGCAGTATTTT. Its protein product is CASSLSHSTDTQYF. The chain has TRBV5-1 and TRBJ2-3; D gene unclear. CDR3 length: 14 residues. Deletions cut 1 base from V and 0 bases from J, with 6 bases between. Germline assignment: CDR1 SGHRS and CDR2 YFSETQ.

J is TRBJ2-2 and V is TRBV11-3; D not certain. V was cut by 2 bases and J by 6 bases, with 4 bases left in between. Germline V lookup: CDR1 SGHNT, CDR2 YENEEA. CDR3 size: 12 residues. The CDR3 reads CASSLYPGELFF. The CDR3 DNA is TGTGCCAGCAGCTTATATCCCGGGGAGCTGTTTTTT.

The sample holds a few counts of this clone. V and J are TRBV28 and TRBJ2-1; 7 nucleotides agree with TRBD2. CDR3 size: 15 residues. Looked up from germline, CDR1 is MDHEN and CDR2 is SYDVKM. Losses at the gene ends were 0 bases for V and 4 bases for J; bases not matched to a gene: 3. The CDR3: CASSLWASGYNEQFF. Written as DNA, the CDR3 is TGTGCCAGCAGTTTATGGGCTAGCGGTTACAATGAGCAGTTCTTC. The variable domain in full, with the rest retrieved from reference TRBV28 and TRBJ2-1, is DVKVTQSSRYLVKRTGEKVFLECVQDMDHENMFWYRQDPGLGLRLIYFSYDVKMKEKGDIPEGYSVSREKKERFSLILESASTNQTSMYLCASSLWASGYNEQFFGPGTRLTVL.

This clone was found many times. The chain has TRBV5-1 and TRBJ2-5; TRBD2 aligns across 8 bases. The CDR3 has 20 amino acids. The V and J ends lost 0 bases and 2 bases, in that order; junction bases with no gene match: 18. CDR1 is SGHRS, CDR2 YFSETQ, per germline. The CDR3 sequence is CASSLDWGLPFSGGQETQYF. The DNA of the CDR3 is TGCGCCAGCAGCTTGGATTGGGGATTACCATTCAGCGGGGGACAAGAGACCCAGTACTTC.

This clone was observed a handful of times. DNA for the CDR3: TGCGCCAGCAGCCAGACAAACAGGGGCGGACTGTTTTTT. Protein: CASSQTNRGGLFF. J is TRBJ1-4 and V is TRBV4-3; 7 bases map to TRBD1. This CDR3 is 13 amino acids long. Losses at the gene ends were 3 bases for V and 13 bases for J; bases not matched to a gene: 8. Germline V gene sequence: CDR1 LGHNA, CDR2 YSLEER.

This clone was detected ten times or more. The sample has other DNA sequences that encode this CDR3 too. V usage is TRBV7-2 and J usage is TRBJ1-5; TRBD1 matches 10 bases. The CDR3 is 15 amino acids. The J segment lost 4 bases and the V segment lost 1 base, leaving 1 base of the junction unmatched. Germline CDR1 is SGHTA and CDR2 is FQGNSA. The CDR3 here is CASSLGTGGNQPQHF. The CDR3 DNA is TGTGCCAGCAGCTTAGGGACAGGGGGAAATCAGCCCCAGCATTTT. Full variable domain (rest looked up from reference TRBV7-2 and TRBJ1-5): GAGVSQSPSNKVTEKGKDVELRCDPISGHTALYWYRQSLGQGLEFLIYFQGNSAPDKSGLPSDRFSAERTGGSVSTLTIQRTQQEDSAVYLCASSLGTGGNQPQHFGDGTRLSIL.